Listed below are T cell receptor beta chains from one sample, sequenced in a study of T-cell reconstitution after alpha-beta-depleted transplantation in children. TCRdb called the PCR reads again in MiXCR, with one record for every CDR3 protein. The sample lists nearly 250,000 distinct CDR3 sequences; around 7.5% were seen once. The sample was PBMCs, mostly from graft donor cells, taken 180 days after TCRalphabeta/CD19-depleted stem cell transplant. The receptors were gathered from a male patient between 5 and 17 years old who had a stem cell transplant for acute lymphoblastic leukemia, so the T cells may come from the graft donor. Each CDR3 is given with its conserved first and last residue. A D gene is named only where the DNA matches it firmly. Clone size is stated in some rows and not others, as once, few, many or a class when expanded.

DNA: TGTGCCAGCAGTCTGTGGCTAGCGGGGACCACAGATACGCAGTATTTT
CDR3: CASSLWLAGTTDTQYF
D: TRBD2
V: TRBV28
size: few
J: TRBJ2-3

DNA: TGTGCCAGTAGTTTATCGGGGGTCCTCCCCGATACGCAGTATTTT
CDR3: CASSLSGVLPDTQYF
D: .
V: TRBV19
size: few
J: TRBJ2-3

DNA: TGCGCCAGCAGCCGACTGACAGGGGCTGCTGGGGCCAACGTCCTGACTTTC
CDR3: CASSRLTGAAGANVLTF
D: TRBD1
V: TRBV4-3
size: many
J: TRBJ2-6

DNA: TGTGCCAGCAGTTACCTATGGGGGAACACTGAAGCTTTCTTT
CDR3: CASSYLWGNTEAFF
D: .
V: TRBV6-5
size: many
J: TRBJ1-1

DNA: TGCAGTGCTAGGCAGGGAGATACGCAGTATTTT
CDR3: CSARQGDTQYF
D: .
V: TRBV20-1
size: many
J: TRBJ2-3

DNA: TGTGCCAGCTCACCCCCCTCGGGGAGTGGGGGCTACACCTTC
CDR3: CASSPPSGSGGYTF
D: .
V: TRBV18
size: many
J: TRBJ1-2

DNA: TGTGCCAGCTCACCTTTGACGAATGAGCAGTTCTTC
CDR3: CASSPLTNEQFF
D: .
V: TRBV18
size: many
J: TRBJ2-1

DNA: TGTGCCAGCAGCTTAAGCTCGGGCCTCTCTGGGGCCAACGTCCTGACTTTC
CDR3: CASSLSSGLSGANVLTF
D: .
V: TRBV11-1
size: few
J: TRBJ2-6

DNA: TGTGCCAGCACCCCCCAGCGGGAACTTCTAAATGAGCAGTTCTTC
CDR3: CASTPQRELLNEQFF
D: TRBD2
V: TRBV12-3/TRBV12-4
size: few
J: TRBJ2-1

DNA: TGTGCCATCACCCGGGACAGCTCTGGAAACACCATATATTTT
CDR3: CAITRDSSGNTIYF
D: TRBD1
V: TRBV10-3
size: many
J: TRBJ1-3

DNA: TGTGCCAGCAGTTTAGCAGGATTTAATGAAAAACTGTTTTTT
CDR3: CASSLAGFNEKLFF
D: .
V: TRBV12-3/TRBV12-4
size: many
J: TRBJ1-4

DNA: TGTGCCAGCAGCCTTAGAAAGTTGAATGAGCAGTTCTTC
CDR3: CASSLRKLNEQFF
D: .
V: TRBV11-1
size: many
J: TRBJ2-1

DNA: TGCAGTGCTAGCTCCCTCCGGACGACTACTAGGGAGACCCAGTACTTC
CDR3: CSASSLRTTTRETQYF
D: .
V: TRBV20-1
size: many
J: TRBJ2-5

DNA: TGTGCCAGCAGTGTTACGAGATACGAGCAGTACTTC
CDR3: CASSVTRYEQYF
D: .
V: TRBV2
size: many
J: TRBJ2-7

DNA: TGTGCCAGCGCCGGACAGGGGAGCGAGCAGTACTTC
CDR3: CASAGQGSEQYF
D: TRBD1
V: TRBV6-1
size: many
J: TRBJ2-7

DNA: TGCAGTGCTAATCCGGGACCTAACACAGATACGCAGTATTTT
CDR3: CSANPGPNTDTQYF
D: .
V: TRBV20-1
size: many
J: TRBJ2-3

DNA: TGTGCCAGCAGCCCAGAGGCCTACAGATACAATGAGCAGTTCTTC
CDR3: CASSPEAYRYNEQFF
D: .
V: TRBV7-9
size: once
J: TRBJ2-1

DNA: TGCGCCAGCAGCATTCAGGGGGCCTCTAATTCACCCCTCCACTTT
CDR3: CASSIQGASNSPLHF
D: TRBD1
V: TRBV5-1
size: many
J: TRBJ1-6

DNA: TGTGCCAGCAGCCAAGATCTGGCGGGGAGGAGCCAGTACTTC
CDR3: CASSQDLAGRSQYF
D: .
V: TRBV3-1
size: many
J: TRBJ2-5

DNA: TGTGCCATCAGTGAGTCGTCAACAGGGACCACTGAAGCTTTCTTT
CDR3: CAISESSTGTTEAFF
D: .
V: TRBV10-3
size: many
J: TRBJ1-1

DNA: TGTGCCAGCAGCCCTACCGGGACAGGGAGCGAGCAGTACTTC
CDR3: CASSPTGTGSEQYF
D: TRBD1
V: TRBV7-2
size: many
J: TRBJ2-7

DNA: TGCAGTGCTAGTCGCGAGACAGGGGGTATTCCCTATGGCTACACCTTC
CDR3: CSASRETGGIPYGYTF
D: TRBD1
V: TRBV20-1
size: many
J: TRBJ1-2

DNA: TGTGCCAGCAGCTTATCCATAGGGGGGGCGCGGGACGAGCAGTACTTC
CDR3: CASSLSIGGARDEQYF
D: .
V: TRBV7-9
size: .
J: TRBJ2-7

DNA: TGTGCCAGCAGACCCAGGGAGGTGAGCACTGAAGCTTTCTTT
CDR3: CASRPREVSTEAFF
D: .
V: TRBV3-1
size: few
J: TRBJ1-1

DNA: TGCAGTGCCGGACAGTCCTCCTACAATGAGCAGTTCTTC
CDR3: CSAGQSSYNEQFF
D: .
V: TRBV20-1
size: many
J: TRBJ2-1

DNA: TGTGCCAGCAGTGTCGACAGGGCCCGCTCCCCCTTC
CDR3: CASSVDRARSPF
D: TRBD1
V: TRBV12-3/TRBV12-4
size: many
J: TRBJ1-2

DNA: TGTGCCAGCAGCTTGGAAGGACAGGGGAACACCGGGGAGCTGTTTTTT
CDR3: CASSLEGQGNTGELFF
D: TRBD1
V: TRBV5-4
size: many
J: TRBJ2-2

DNA: TGCAGCGTTGAAGAGAACACGCCGGTTCAGTACTTC
CDR3: CSVEENTPVQYF
D: .
V: TRBV29-1
size: many
J: TRBJ2-4

DNA: TGTGCCAGCAGCTTCTTCGGGAGTGGGCCACCCACAGATACGCAGTATTTT
CDR3: CASSFFGSGPPTDTQYF
D: .
V: TRBV5-6
size: few
J: TRBJ2-3

DNA: TGTGCCAGCAGCTTAGCGCACCGGCTGATCACAGATACGCAGTATTTT
CDR3: CASSLAHRLITDTQYF
D: .
V: TRBV7-9
size: .
J: TRBJ2-3

DNA: TGTGCCAGCAGTGTAGGGGGAAATCAGCCCCAGCATTTT
CDR3: CASSVGGNQPQHF
D: .
V: TRBV2
size: many
J: TRBJ1-5

DNA: TGCAGTGCTAGTACTGTAGCCGAGCAGTACTTC
CDR3: CSASTVAEQYF
D: .
V: TRBV20-1
size: few
J: TRBJ2-7

DNA: TGTGCCAGCAGTTACACCAGAGGGAGGACTAGCACAGATACGCAGTATTTT
CDR3: CASSYTRGRTSTDTQYF
D: .
V: TRBV6-5
size: .
J: TRBJ2-3

DNA: TGCAGTGCTAGAGATGGGGACACTTACGAGCAGTACTTC
CDR3: CSARDGDTYEQYF
D: .
V: TRBV20-1
size: .
J: TRBJ2-7

DNA: TGTGCCAGCAGCTATGGGGCAGGGGCCTACGAGCAGTACTTC
CDR3: CASSYGAGAYEQYF
D: .
V: TRBV5-6
size: many
J: TRBJ2-7

DNA: TGCAGTGCTAGAGCGGGGATTTCTCGGGACTTGCAGTATTTT
CDR3: CSARAGISRDLQYF
D: .
V: TRBV20-1
size: many
J: TRBJ2-3

DNA: TGTGCCCTCTGGCCGACAGGGGTTTATGGCTACACCTTC
CDR3: CALWPTGVYGYTF
D: .
V: TRBV21-1
size: .
J: TRBJ1-2

DNA: TGTGCCAGCAGCGTAGGGGCGGGGGGCACCACAGATACGCAGTATTTT
CDR3: CASSVGAGGTTDTQYF
D: TRBD2
V: TRBV9
size: many
J: TRBJ2-3

DNA: TGTGCCAGCAGTCGGTCGGGGAACTCCTACAATGAGCAGTTCTTC
CDR3: CASSRSGNSYNEQFF
D: .
V: TRBV6-5
size: many
J: TRBJ2-1

DNA: TGCGCCAGCAGCCAAAGCGGAAAGTTGGGCTATGGCTACACCTTC
CDR3: CASSQSGKLGYGYTF
D: .
V: TRBV4-3
size: many
J: TRBJ1-2

DNA: TGCAGTGCGAGCAAAAACATTCAGTACTTC
CDR3: CSASKNIQYF
D: .
V: TRBV20-1
size: many
J: TRBJ2-4

DNA: TGTGCCAGCAGCTTAGATCCAAGTCAGCCCCAGCATTTT
CDR3: CASSLDPSQPQHF
D: .
V: TRBV7-2
size: many
J: TRBJ1-5

DNA: TGTGCCAGCAGTTTGGGGGGTGGGGAGCAGTTCTTC
CDR3: CASSLGGGEQFF
D: .
V: TRBV28
size: medium-sized
J: TRBJ2-1